Each of the 20 T cell receptor beta chains below was sequenced from the same sample in a study of T-cell memory formation after mild COVID-19. TCRdb re-derived calls from the 5' RACE reads in MiXCR, one entry per CDR3 protein. The repertoire includes some 290,000 distinct CDR3 sequences, about 17% of them detected once, and about 23% sits in the top ten. Sequencing was performed on PBMCs or a T cell subset sorted from them (not recorded which). These TCRs come from a man aged 18 to 35 who had mild COVID-19 (a few samples of this study predate the infection). Cell type and time point are not known.

The chain couples TRBV3-1 to TRBJ2-3, with 10 bases aligning to TRBD1. This CDR3 has 15 residues. V was clipped by 4 bases and J by 4 bases; unmatched bases: 5. The germline V gene encodes CDR1 LGHDT and CDR2 YNNKEL (reference sequence). This CDR3 reads CASSRGTGEADTQYF. For the CDR3, the DNA is TGTGCCAGCAGCCGCGGGACAGGGGAGGCAGATACGCAGTATTTT.

This clonotype appeared a few times. The chain combines TRBV7-9 with TRBJ2-5; the match to TRBD2 covers 10 bases. Germline lookup yields CDR1 SEHNR and CDR2 FQNEAQ (reference sequence). CDR3 length: 18 amino acids. V lost 5 bases and J lost 0; bases outside the gene matches: 12. The CDR3, as DNA: TGTGCCAGCAGCCAAAGGGGTCTAGCGGGGGAGAACCAAGAGACCCAGTACTTC. Encoded protein: CASSQRGLAGENQETQYF.

This clonotype has a handful of counts. The chain combines TRBV9 with TRBJ2-2, with D maybe TRBD2 (5 bases). Deletions cut 2 bases from V and 6 bases from J, with 8 bases between. There are 13 residues in the CDR3. In germline, CDR1 is SGDLS, CDR2 YYNGEE. The CDR3 region has the DNA TGTGCCAGCAGCGTGTCGGGGTCCGGGGAGCTGTTTTTT. Amino acid sequence: CASSVSGSGELFF.

CDR3 region: CASSLAGGVGELFF. The CDR3 DNA is TGCGCCAGCAGCTTGGCCGGGGGAGTCGGGGAGCTGTTTTTT. This rearrangement joins TRBV5-1 to TRBJ2-2; tentative D call: TRBD2 (6 bases). CDR3 length: 14 residues. Trimming took off 0 bases at V and 7 bases at J, with 10 bases between the two ends. Germline-derived CDR1 and CDR2 are SGHRS and YFSETQ.

This clonotype was counted a few times. The V call is TRBV29-1, the J call TRBJ2-1; D not resolved. CDR3 size: 12 residues. Trimming removed 4 bases at V and 5 bases at J, with 9 bases between. Germline V CDR1 and CDR2: SQVTM, ANQGSEA. CDR3 region: CSVAGSNNEQFF. The CDR3 bases are TGCAGCGTTGCGGGTAGTAACAATGAGCAGTTCTTC.

This clonotype was recorded a few times. The chain combines TRBV6-5 with TRBJ2-7, with a possible D match to TRBD1 (7 bases). Trimming cost V 6 bases and J 4 bases, with 13 bases left between them. Germline lookup yields CDR1 MNHEY and CDR2 SVGAGI. The CDR3 is 13 amino acids. The CDR3 sequence: CASREGRGYEQYV. The CDR3, as DNA: TGTGCCAGCAGGGAGGGCAGGGGGTACGAGCAGTACGTC.

This clonotype was picked up a small number of times. This chain links TRBV5-1 with TRBJ1-1; D remains unclear. The CDR3 runs to 16 residues. Germline-derived CDR1 and CDR2 are SGHRS and YFSETQ. Deletions cut 0 bases from V and 0 bases from J, with 12 bases between. CDR3 loop: CASSLGFFGMNTEAFF. CDR3 in DNA: TGCGCCAGCAGCTTGGGGTTTTTCGGCATGAACACTGAAGCTTTCTTT.

The chain links TRBV2 to TRBJ2-1; perhaps TRBD1 as D (5 bases). CDR1 and CDR2 from the germline V gene are SNHLY and FYNNEI. The CDR3 extends over 14 amino acids. V lost 6 bases and J 4 bases, leaving 13 bases between the germline ends. The CDR3 nucleotides are TGTGCCAGCAGCCCCAAGGGGCAGTACAATGAGCAGTTCTTC. Protein sequence: CASSPKGQYNEQFF.

Only a few counts were recorded for this clonotype. The gene calls are TRBV27 and TRBJ1-2; D might be TRBD1 (5 bases). Between the trimmed V and J ends, which lost 3 bases and 4 bases, there was a span of 15 bases. This CDR3 has 15 residues. The V gene's germline CDR1 is MNHEY and CDR2 SMNVEV (reference sequence). CDR3 sequence reads: CASSFGDRHPYGYTF. CDR3 nucleotides: TGTGCCAGCAGTTTCGGGGACCGCCACCCCTATGGCTACACCTTC.

This clonotype has just a few counts. The chain carries TRBV6-2 or TRBV6-3 and TRBJ2-5; a weak D match, TRBD2 (6 bases). The CDR3 extends over 13 amino acids. Germline-derived CDR1 and CDR2 are MNHEY and SVGEGT. Trimming took off 3 bases at V and 6 bases at J, with 11 bases between the two ends. The CDR3 sequence is CASSYSRGKTQYF. The CDR3 DNA is TGTGCCAGCAGTTATTCCCGGGGGAAGACCCAGTACTTC.

This rearrangement joins TRBV4-2 to TRBJ2-3; D perhaps matches TRBD2 (5 bases). The germline V and J ends were trimmed by 7 bases and 6 bases, with 20 bases remaining between them. The CDR3 totals 15 residues. Germline V lookup: CDR1 LGHNA, CDR2 YNFKEQ. CDR3 sequence reads: CASTQRAGVADTQYF. Here the CDR3 DNA reads TGTGCCAGCACCCAGAGGGCTGGGGTCGCGGATACGCAGTATTTT.

The CDR3 DNA is TGTGCCACCAATGGGTACAGGGGAACTGAAGCTTTCTTT. Its translation is CATNGYRGTEAFF. The chain combines TRBV6-5 with TRBJ1-1, with 7 bases lining up with TRBD1. The CDR3 has 13 residues. Looked up from germline, CDR1 is MNHEY and CDR2 is SVGAGI. The trim removed 10 bases at V and 5 bases at J, leaving 10 bases unmatched.

There are a few counts of this clonotype. This chain connects TRBV7-9 to TRBJ1-1, with TRBD1 identical over 7 bases. The CDR3 is 15 amino acids. Trimming cost V 4 bases and J 0 bases; bases outside gene matches: 5. Germline assignment: CDR1 SEHNR and CDR2 FQNEAQ (reference sequence). CDR3 residues: CASSSDRRLNTEAFF. The CDR3 nucleotides are TGTGCCAGCAGCTCGGACAGGCGTTTGAACACTGAAGCTTTCTTT.

The V gene is TRBV4-3, the J gene TRBJ2-5, with TRBD1 matching over 7 bases. The junction had 13 bases not matched to a gene; V was cut back by 4 bases and J by 5 bases. This CDR3 region has 16 residues. The germline V gene has CDR1 LGHNA and CDR2 YSLEER. This CDR3 reads CASSPCVVGGCETQYF. In DNA form, the CDR3 reads TGCGCCAGCAGCCCGTGTGTCGTAGGGGGCTGTGAGACCCAGTACTTC.

The rearrangement links TRBV6-4 to TRBJ1-2; D may be TRBD1 (6 bases). Germline CDR1 reads MRHNA; CDR2 reads SNTAGT. V gave up 5 bases and J gave up 2 bases, with 12 bases separating them. The length of the CDR3 is 14 residues. The CDR3 region is CASSPDRTNYGYTF. In nucleotides, the CDR3 is TGTGCCAGCAGTCCTGACAGGACGAACTATGGCTACACCTTC.

The CDR3 reads CASSRGGARSYWGDTQYF. CDR3 nucleotide sequence: TGCGCCAGCAGCCGCGGGGGGGCAAGGTCTTACTGGGGGGATACGCAGTATTTT. The rearrangement joins TRBV4-1 to TRBJ2-3; TRBD2 agrees at 9 bases. The germline V gene has CDR1 MGHRA and CDR2 YSYEKL. J lost 6 bases, V lost 4 bases, and 17 bases had no gene match. CDR3 size: 18 residues.

This clonotype has a single count. The chain has TRBV9 and TRBJ1-2, with 11 positions matching TRBD1. Trimming removed 2 bases from V and 3 bases from J; junction bases left unmatched: 0. The V gene's germline CDR1 is SGDLS and CDR2 YYNGEE. The length of the CDR3 is 14 residues. The CDR3 region has the DNA TGTGCCAGCAGCGTGGGACAGGGGGACTATGGCTACACCTTC. It yields the protein CASSVGQGDYGYTF.

This clonotype was observed a handful of times. The CDR3 DNA reads TGCAGTGCTACCGGGACAGTTATTCAGTATTTT. This encodes CSATGTVIQYF. The rearrangement uses TRBV20-1 and TRBJ2-3, with 7 bases that match TRBD1. This CDR3 is 11 amino acids long. Germline V gene lookup returns CDR1 DFQATT and CDR2 SNEGSKA (reference sequence). V lost 4 bases to trimming and J lost 12 bases; unmatched junction nucleotides: 7.

This clonotype was seen repeatedly, ten times or more. The rearrangement uses TRBV29-1 and TRBJ2-2; TRBD2 might be the D (5 bases). Deletions cut 7 bases from V and 7 bases from J, with 16 bases between. This CDR3 has 13 residues. Germline V CDR1 and CDR2: SQVTM, ANQGSEA. The CDR3 DNA sequence: TGCAGCGGGTCCTTAACGGGGAGCGGGGAGCTGTTTTTT. Translated: CSGSLTGSGELFF.

The rearrangement joins TRBV7-9 to TRBJ2-5; 10 bases line up with TRBD2. CDR1 SEHNR and CDR2 FQNEAQ come from the germline V gene (reference sequence). V gave up 5 bases and J gave up 4 bases; unmatched junction bases: 4. This CDR3 region has 14 residues. The CDR3 loop is CASSTGTSVETQYF. The CDR3 DNA reads TGTGCCAGCAGCACAGGGACTAGCGTAGAGACCCAGTACTTC.